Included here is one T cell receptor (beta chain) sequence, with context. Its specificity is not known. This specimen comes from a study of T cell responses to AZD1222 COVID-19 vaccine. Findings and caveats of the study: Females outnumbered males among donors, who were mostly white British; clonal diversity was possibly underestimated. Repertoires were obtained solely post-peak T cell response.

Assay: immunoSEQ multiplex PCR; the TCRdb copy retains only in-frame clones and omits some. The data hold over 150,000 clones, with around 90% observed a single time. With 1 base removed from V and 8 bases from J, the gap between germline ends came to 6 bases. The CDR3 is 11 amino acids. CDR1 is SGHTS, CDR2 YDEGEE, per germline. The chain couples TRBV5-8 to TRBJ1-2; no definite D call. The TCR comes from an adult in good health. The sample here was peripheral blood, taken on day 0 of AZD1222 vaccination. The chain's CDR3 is CASSLRFGYTF. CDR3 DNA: TGTGCCAGCAGCTTGAGGTTCGGCTACACCTTC.